This T cell receptor (beta chain) is from a study of T cells in Graves' hyperthyroidism and ophthalmopathy. Thyroid ultrasound and orbital computed tomography, with clinical symptoms and serum thyroxine and TRAb, informed diagnoses. The CDR3 contains 13 residues. Per the germline V gene, CDR1 is LNHDA and CDR2 is SQIVND (reference sequence). The V and J ends lost 5 bases and 0 bases respectively, with 7 bases between them. Amplification of TCR beta CDR3 regions used RNA as the template. The study used the HTBI primer set for a first-round RT-PCR of the TCR CDR3. TCRdb re-derived calls from the multiplex PCR reads in MiXCR, one entry per CDR3 protein. The sample lists just over 550,000 distinct CDR3 sequences; roughly 46% were seen once.

What was sequenced was peripheral blood or thyroid tissue (not recorded which). The origin of this receptor is a woman aged 18-29 years with Graves' hyperthyroidism. The rearrangement uses TRBV19 and TRBJ2-5, with D possibly matching TRBD1 (5 bases). The CDR3 bases are TGTGCCAGTAGTGTGACAGACCAAGAGACCCAGTACTTC. Its protein product is CASSVTDQETQYF.